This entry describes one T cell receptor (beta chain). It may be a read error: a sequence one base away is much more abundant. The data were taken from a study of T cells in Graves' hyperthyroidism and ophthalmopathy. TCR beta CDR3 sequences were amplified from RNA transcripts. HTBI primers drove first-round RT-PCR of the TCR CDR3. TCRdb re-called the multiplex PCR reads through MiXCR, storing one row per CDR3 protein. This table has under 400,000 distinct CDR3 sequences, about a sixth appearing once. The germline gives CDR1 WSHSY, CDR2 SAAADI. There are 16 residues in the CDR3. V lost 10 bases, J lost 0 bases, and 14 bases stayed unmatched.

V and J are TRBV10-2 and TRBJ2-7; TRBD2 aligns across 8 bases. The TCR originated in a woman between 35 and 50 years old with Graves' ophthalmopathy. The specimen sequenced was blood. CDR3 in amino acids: CATERVGAGDSYEQYF. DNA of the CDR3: TGCGCCACCGAGCGTGTTGGAGCGGGAGACTCCTACGAGCAGTACTTC.